Each of the 31 T cell receptor beta chains below was sequenced from the same sample in a study of monozygotic twins with inflammatory bowel disease. Reprocessing the 5' RACE reads, TCRdb reports a single entry for every CDR3 protein and omits DNA. This repertoire includes 140,000 to 150,000 distinct CDR3 sequences. The sample was blood. These receptors were taken from a human donor with ulcerative colitis or Crohn's disease, or a healthy co-twin of an affected twin (not recorded which).

The genes are TRBV5-1 and TRBJ2-5; TCRdb designates TRBD1, a call that cannot be tested without DNA. The CDR3 sequence is 13 residues long. Looked up from germline, CDR1 is SGHRS and CDR2 is YFSETQ. This CDR3 reads CASSFHREETQYF.

The chain employs TRBV11-2 and TRBJ2-2; the TCRdb D gene call, TRBD2, has no DNA to confirm it. The germline V gene has CDR1 SGHAT and CDR2 FQNNGV. The CDR3 consists of 13 residues. CDR3 loop: CASTPLGVGELFF.

The V and J genes are TRBV18 and TRBJ2-7; TCRdb's D gene call, TRBD1, goes unchecked for lack of DNA. From germline, CDR1 is KGHSH and CDR2 LQKENI. The CDR3 is 14 amino acids. Here the CDR3 reads CASSPGQASYEQYF.

The chain carries TRBV5-1 and TRBJ2-1. CDR1 is SGHRS, CDR2 YFSETQ, per germline. There are 16 residues in the CDR3. CDR3 amino acids: CASTKSALASYNEQFF.

This chain links TRBV25-1 with TRBJ2-7; the TCRdb call, TRBD1, lacks DNA for checking. The CDR3 loop spans 13 amino acids. The germline V gene encodes CDR1 MGHDK and CDR2 SYGVNS. The CDR3 is CATRGQVNHEQYF.

This chain uses TRBV6-5 with TRBJ2-5. This CDR3 spans 16 amino acids. Germline CDR1 is MNHEY and CDR2 is SVGAGI. CDR3 in amino acids: CASSYSTTGYQETQYF.

J is TRBJ2-7 and V is TRBV3-1; the D gene TCRdb calls, TRBD2, cannot be checked with no DNA. The V gene's germline CDR1 is LGHDT and CDR2 YNNKEL (reference sequence). This CDR3 has 14 amino acids. CDR3: CASSNRDYLGEQYF.

The chain combines TRBV28 with TRBJ2-1; TCRdb gives TRBD1 as the D gene, but with no DNA this cannot be confirmed. The CDR3 runs to 16 residues. Germline V gene lookup returns CDR1 MDHEN and CDR2 SYDVKM. CDR3 sequence: CASSFHRGLTYNEQFF.

The J gene is TRBJ2-1, the V gene TRBV18; lacking DNA, the TRBD1 call made by TCRdb goes unchecked. CDR3 length equals 15 residues. Germline CDR1 reads KGHSH; CDR2 reads LQKENI. The CDR3 loop reads CASSPGGPEINEQFF.

This rearrangement joins TRBV30 to TRBJ2-1; TCRdb lists TRBD2, though no DNA is available to test this call. Germline CDR1 reads GTSNPN; CDR2 reads SVGIG (reference sequence). The CDR3 spans 13 residues. The CDR3 is CAWSGTSINEQFF.

The rearrangement links TRBV29-1 to TRBJ1-2; TCRdb lists TRBD1, though no DNA is available to test this call. Germline V gene sequence: CDR1 SQVTM, CDR2 ANQGSEA. This CDR3 is 14 amino acids long. This CDR3 reads CSVEWAGGSYGYTF. Together with reference TRBV29-1 and TRBJ1-2, the CDR3 gives the full variable domain: SAVISQKPSRDICQRGTSLTIQCQVDSQVTMMFWYRQQPGQSLTLIATANQGSEATYESGFVIDKFPISRPNLTFSTLTVSNMSPEDSSIYLCSVEWAGGSYGYTFGSGTRLTVV.

The rearrangement uses TRBV7-8 and TRBJ1-5. The CDR3 contains 14 residues. Per germline, CDR1 SGHVS and CDR2 FQNEAQ. This chain's CDR3 is CASSLGGNNQPQHF. The variable domain in full, with the rest retrieved from reference TRBV7-8 and TRBJ1-5, is GAGVSQSPRYKVAKRGQDVALRCDPISGHVSLFWYQQALGQGPEFLTYFQNEAQLDKSGLPSDRFFAERPEGSVSTLKIQRTQQEDSAVYLCASSLGGNNQPQHFGDGTRLSIL.

The rearrangement uses TRBV28 and TRBJ2-1. The CDR3 sequence is 13 residues long. CDR1 MDHEN and CDR2 SYDVKM come from the germline V gene. This CDR3 is CASSSRLSNEQFF.

The chain carries TRBV6-2 or TRBV6-3 and TRBJ1-1. The germline CDR1 and CDR2 sequences are MNHEY and SVGEGT. The CDR3 consists of 15 residues. CDR3: CASTLIKSPHTEAFF.

The V gene is TRBV5-1, the J gene TRBJ2-7. Germline CDR1 reads SGHRS; CDR2 reads YFSETQ. This CDR3 is built from 15 residues. The CDR3 region is CASSGLDASSYEQYF.

The chain combines TRBV4-3 with TRBJ2-3; TCRdb reports TRBD1, a call that lacks DNA to check it against. Per the germline V gene, CDR1 is LGHNA and CDR2 is YSLEER. The CDR3 length is 15 residues. CDR3 in amino acids: CASSQEDRVADTQYF.

The J gene is TRBJ2-5, the V gene TRBV18; no DNA is available, so the TRBD1 call from TCRdb remains unchecked. Germline CDR1 is KGHSH and CDR2 is LQKENI. The CDR3 has 13 residues. The chain's CDR3 is CASSPESGGAQYF.

V is TRBV12-3 or TRBV12-4 and J is TRBJ2-3; lacking DNA, the TRBD1 call made by TCRdb goes unchecked. The CDR3 runs to 14 residues. CDR3 amino acids: CASSPRGGGDTQYF.

This chain links TRBV18 with TRBJ2-5; there is no DNA to check the TCRdb D call of TRBD1. CDR1 is KGHSH, CDR2 LQKENI, per germline. This CDR3 comprises 16 residues. The CDR3 protein is CASSPPFASPGETQYF.

The rearrangement links TRBV5-1 to TRBJ1-2; TCRdb lists TRBD1, though no DNA is available to test this call. Germline CDR1 is SGHRS and CDR2 is YFSETQ. The CDR3 covers 14 residues. The CDR3 protein is CASSLGPGAYGYTF.

The chain employs TRBV24-1 and TRBJ2-2; absent DNA, TCRdb's TRBD1 call cannot be checked. The CDR3 runs 15 residues. The germline CDR1 and CDR2 sequences are KGHDR and SFDVKD. The CDR3 reads CATSDGTDLTGELFF.

J is TRBJ2-1 and V is TRBV4-1; TCRdb picks TRBD2, but there is no DNA to check that call. The germline V gene encodes CDR1 MGHRA and CDR2 YSYEKL. The length of the CDR3 is 18 residues. The CDR3 reads CASSHSGTSGNAYNEQFF.

This chain joins TRBV3-1 and TRBJ2-5. Germline CDR1 and CDR2: LGHDT and YNNKEL (reference sequence). This CDR3 comprises 15 residues. The CDR3 loop is CASSQERLIQETQYF.

The gene calls are TRBV4-2 and TRBJ1-2; TCRdb's D call, TRBD1, is unchecked because there is no DNA. CDR3 length: 14 amino acids. CDR1 LGHNA and CDR2 YNFKEQ come from the germline V gene. This chain's CDR3 is CASSQDRGVGGYTF.

The gene calls are TRBV5-1 and TRBJ2-7. The CDR3 covers 12 residues. The germline V gene encodes CDR1 SGHRS and CDR2 YFSETQ. CDR3 region: CASSLRGYEQYF.

The chain joins TRBV10-2 to TRBJ2-1; TCRdb names TRBD2, which stays unverified in the absence of DNA. Germline CDR1 reads WSHSY; CDR2 reads SAAADI. The CDR3 length is 15 residues. Here the CDR3 reads CASRWSGSSYNEQFF.

The CDR3 sequence: CASSDPGLLNNEQFF. The rearrangement uses TRBV5-1 and TRBJ2-1; TCRdb picks TRBD2, but there is no DNA to check that call. Germline CDR1 is SGHRS and CDR2 is YFSETQ. The CDR3 runs to 15 residues.

This chain links TRBV4-2 with TRBJ1-3; as DNA is missing, the TRBD1 call by TCRdb cannot be tested. Germline CDR1 is LGHNA and CDR2 is YNFKEQ. The CDR3 totals 16 residues. CDR3: CASSQINRASGNTIYF.

This chain links TRBV7-3 with TRBJ2-3; TCRdb lists TRBD2, though no DNA is available to test this call. Germline CDR1 and CDR2: SGHTA and FQGTGA. The CDR3 spans 18 residues. CDR3 amino acids: CASSPPRTSGSPTDTQYF.

The CDR3 sequence: CASSIAGENTEAFF. The chain has TRBV19 and TRBJ1-1; TCRdb names TRBD1, which stays unverified in the absence of DNA. The CDR3 covers 14 residues. The V gene's germline CDR1 is LNHDA and CDR2 SQIVND (reference sequence).

The chain uses TRBV2 and TRBJ2-1. Germline CDR1 and CDR2: SNHLY and FYNNEI. This CDR3 spans 13 amino acids. This CDR3 reads CASTRLSYNEQFF. The variable domain in full, completed from reference TRBV2 and TRBJ2-1, reads EPEVTQTPSHQVTQMGQEVILRCVPISNHLYFYWYRQILGQKVEFLVSFYNNEISEKSEIFDDQFSVERPDGSNFTLKIRSTKLEDSAMYFCASTRLSYNEQFFGPGTRLTVL.